This is a list of T cell receptor beta chains from one sample in a study of blood T cell repertoires in COVID-19. Repertoires were generated with immunoSEQ multiplex PCR, while TCRdb's copy carries only in-frame clones and drops some. The sample has more than 250,000 clones, around 83% seen once. The specimen sequenced was peripheral blood. All receptors derive from a woman aged 50 to 65 with acute or convalescent COVID-19. CDR3s include the opening cysteine and the closing phenylalanine or tryptophan. D genes are given only for firm matches. Clone size appears in some rows only: once, few, many, or a class for an expanded clone.

d_gene	abundance	v_gene	j_gene	CDR3nt	CDR3aa
TRBD2	.	TRBV2	TRBJ2-2	TGTGCCACAAGACTAGCGGCCAACACCGGGGAGCTGTTTTTT	CATRLAANTGELFF
.	once	TRBV12-3/TRBV12-4	TRBJ1-6	TGTGCCAGCAGTTTAAGGGGGCCCCTCCACTTT	CASSLRGPLHF
.	.	TRBV7-9	TRBJ1-1	TGTGCCAGCAGCCCCGAGGGCACTGAAGCTTTCTTT	CASSPEGTEAFF
TRBD1	many	TRBV6-6	TRBJ1-1	TGTGCCAGCAGTTACGGGACAGGGTTGAACACTGAAGCTTTCTTT	CASSYGTGLNTEAFF
TRBD1	.	TRBV7-2	TRBJ1-4	TGTGCCAGCAGCCGCGAGACAGGGCCAGATGAAAAACTGTTTTTT	CASSRETGPDEKLFF
.	.	TRBV12-3/TRBV12-4	TRBJ1-1	TGTGCCAGCAGTGTGGACAACCGCAGGGCTTTCTTT	CASSVDNRRAFF
TRBD1	.	TRBV28	TRBJ2-2	TGTGCCACCCTAACAGGGGGCAGGGAAACCGGGGAGCTGTTTTTT	CATLTGGRETGELFF
.	.	TRBV6-5	TRBJ1-1	TGTGCCAGCAGTTACGGTAGTACTGAAGCTTTCTTT	CASSYGSTEAFF
.	once	TRBV5-3	TRBJ1-2	TGTGCCAGAAGCTTGGGGGTTGGGGAGTACTATGGCTACACCTTC	CARSLGVGEYYGYTF
.	.	TRBV7-9	TRBJ1-1	TGTGCCAGCAGCTTACTTGCTGGGCTTGAAGCTTTCTTT	CASSLLAGLEAFF
TRBD1	.	TRBV19	TRBJ1-5	TGTGCCAGTAGGGCCCAGGGGGACAATCAGCCCCAGCATTTT	CASRAQGDNQPQHF
TRBD1	.	TRBV30	TRBJ2-5	TGTGCCTGGAGCGCTACAGGGGCCGAGACCCAGTACTTC	CAWSATGAETQYF
TRBD1	.	TRBV3-1/TRBV3-2	TRBJ1-2	TGTGCCAGCAGCCAAGAGGGCAGGGGGCACGGCTACACCTTC	CASSQEGRGHGYTF
.	.	TRBV27	TRBJ1-2	TGTGCCAGCAGTTTAGACTCTGATCAGAGACCCTATGGCTACACCTTC	CASSLDSDQRPYGYTF
TRBD1	.	TRBV19	TRBJ1-2	TGTGCCAGTAGTAAAGAGACAGGGGAGAACTATGGCTACACCTTC	CASSKETGENYGYTF
TRBD2	.	TRBV7-9	TRBJ2-5	TGTGCCAGCAGCCCATTTAGCGGGGGGGCCTCAGAGACCCAGTACTTC	CASSPFSGGASETQYF
.	.	TRBV3-1/TRBV3-2	TRBJ2-6	TGTGCCAGCAGATCCCAAAGGTCAGGCCCAAGCGTCCTGACTTTC	CASRSQRSGPSVLTF